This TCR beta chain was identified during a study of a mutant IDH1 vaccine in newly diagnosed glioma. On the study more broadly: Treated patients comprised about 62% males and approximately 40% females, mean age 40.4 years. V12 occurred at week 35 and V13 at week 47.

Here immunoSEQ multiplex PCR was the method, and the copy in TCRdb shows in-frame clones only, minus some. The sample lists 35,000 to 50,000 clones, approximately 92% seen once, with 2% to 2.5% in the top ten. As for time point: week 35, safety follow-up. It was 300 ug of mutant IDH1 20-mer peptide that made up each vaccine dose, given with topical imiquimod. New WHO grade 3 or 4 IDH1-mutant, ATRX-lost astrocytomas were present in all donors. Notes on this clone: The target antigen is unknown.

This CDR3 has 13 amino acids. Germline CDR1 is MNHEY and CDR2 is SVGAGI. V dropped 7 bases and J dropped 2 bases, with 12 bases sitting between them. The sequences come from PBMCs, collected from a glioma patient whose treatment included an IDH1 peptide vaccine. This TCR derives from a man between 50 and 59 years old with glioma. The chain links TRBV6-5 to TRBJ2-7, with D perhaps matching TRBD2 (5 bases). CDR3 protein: CASTHGEAYEQYF. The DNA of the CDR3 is TGTGCCAGCACCCACGGGGAAGCCTACGAGCAGTACTTC.